Shown below are 9 T cell receptor beta chains from a single sample sequenced in a study of radiation and T cells in renal cell carcinoma. Using immunoSEQ multiplex PCR, the repertoire was profiled, and TCRdb retains in-frame clones only, with some absent. The data show tens of thousands of clones, roughly three quarters seen once. As to time point: baseline pretreatment blood. As to treatment: 15 Gy SBRT to primary tumor, nephrectomy 4 weeks later. Sequenced here: blood, sampled from a patient whose treatment included radiotherapy and nephrectomy. These receptor sequences come from a man between 60 and 75 years old with renal cell carcinoma.

The chain recombines TRBV21-1 with TRBJ1-1. TRBV21-1 is reported as a pseudogene. The CDR3 covers 15 residues. In nucleotides, the CDR3 is TGTGCCAGCAGCAGAAGTCAAACTCAGAACACTGAAGCTTTCTTT. Translated, it gives CASSRSQTQNTEAFF.

In nucleotides, the CDR3 is TGTGCCAGCAGCTTGGATCTCGGCAATGAGCAGTTCTTC. It codes for CASSLDLGNEQFF. The rearrangement joins TRBV5-4 to TRBJ2-1; D is undetermined. From germline, CDR1 is SGHNT and CDR2 YYREEE (reference sequence). The V and J ends lost 0 bases and 6 bases respectively, with 7 bases between them. This CDR3 has 13 amino acids.

The V gene is TRBV19, the J gene TRBJ1-2, with D uncertain. Germline loops: CDR1 LNHDA, CDR2 SQIVND (reference sequence). V was pared by 1 base and J by 9 bases, with 15 bases between. This CDR3 has 14 amino acids. CDR3 sequence (DNA): TGTGCCAGTAGTATAGTTTGGACCCCGTTGAGCTACACCTTC. It codes for CASSIVWTPLSYTF.

The chain combines TRBV5-8 with TRBJ1-3; 7 bases fit TRBD1. The CDR3 spans 14 residues. Germline CDR1 and CDR2: SGHTS and YDEGEE. V was pared by 5 bases and J by 4 bases, with 6 bases of the junction left unmatched. This CDR3 is CASRPGTAGNTIYF. The CDR3 DNA sequence: TGTGCCAGCAGGCCCGGGACAGCCGGAAACACCATATATTTT. The complete variable domain, with remaining parts taken from reference TRBV5-8 and TRBJ1-3, reads EAGVTQSPTHLIKTRGQQATLRCSPISGHTSVYWYQQALGLGLQFLLWYDEGEERNRGNFPPRFSGRQFPNYSSELNVNALELEDSALYLCASRPGTAGNTIYFGEGSWLTVV.

The CDR3 DNA reads TGTGCCAGCAGTCGGGACAGGGGGCGCGAGCAGTACTTC. Encoded protein: CASSRDRGREQYF. The chain uses TRBV2 and TRBJ2-7; 12 nucleotides agree with TRBD1. This CDR3 spans 13 amino acids. CDR1 and CDR2 from the germline V gene are SNHLY and FYNNEI. The J segment lost 6 bases and the V segment lost 5 bases, leaving 2 bases of the junction unmatched.

This clone was seen just once. The chain links TRBV5-1 to TRBJ2-5; 7 bases map to TRBD2. Germline V gives CDR1 SGHRS, CDR2 YFSETQ. There are 16 residues in the CDR3. Trimming cost V 0 bases and J 12 bases; bases outside gene matches: 17. The CDR3 sequence: CASSLGSAASGLAEYF. The CDR3 DNA sequence: TGCGCCAGCAGCTTGGGGTCGGCGGCTAGCGGTTTGGCTGAGTACTTC.

The rearrangement uses TRBV5-1 and TRBJ1-6, with a possible D match to TRBD1 (6 bases). The germline V gene encodes CDR1 SGHRS and CDR2 YFSETQ. The CDR3 loop spans 16 amino acids. Trimming took off 4 bases at V and 6 bases at J, with 17 bases between the two ends. This CDR3 reads CASSLSLGGTNSPLHF. For the CDR3, the DNA is TGCGCCAGCAGCCTCTCGCTAGGGGGGACTAATTCACCCCTCCACTTT. The whole variable domain, filled in from reference TRBV5-1 and TRBJ1-6, reads KAGVTQTPRYLIKTRGQQVTLSCSPISGHRSVSWYQQTPGQGLQFLFEYFSETQRNKGNFPGRFSGRQFSNSRSEMNVSTLELGDSALYLCASSLSLGGTNSPLHFGNGTRLTVT.

A single count supports this clone. This chain connects TRBV6-6 to TRBJ1-1; 7 positions match TRBD1. With V trimmed by 6 bases and J by 7 bases, 5 bases remained unmatched. This CDR3 has 12 residues. Germline V lookup: CDR1 MNHNY, CDR2 SVGAGI (reference sequence). CDR3 in DNA: TGTGCCAGCAGCCTACGGACAGGTGAAGCTTTCTTT. This translates into CASSLRTGEAFF.

The chain employs TRBV7-2 and TRBJ1-2; TRBD1 agrees at 8 bases. Unmatched junction bases numbered 7, after V lost 0 bases and J lost 4 bases. Germline V gives CDR1 SGHTA, CDR2 FQGNSA. The CDR3 consists of 16 residues. The CDR3 DNA sequence: TGTGCCAGCAGCTTAGCATCCGGGACAGGTTCCTATGGCTACACCTTC. Translating gives CASSLASGTGSYGYTF.